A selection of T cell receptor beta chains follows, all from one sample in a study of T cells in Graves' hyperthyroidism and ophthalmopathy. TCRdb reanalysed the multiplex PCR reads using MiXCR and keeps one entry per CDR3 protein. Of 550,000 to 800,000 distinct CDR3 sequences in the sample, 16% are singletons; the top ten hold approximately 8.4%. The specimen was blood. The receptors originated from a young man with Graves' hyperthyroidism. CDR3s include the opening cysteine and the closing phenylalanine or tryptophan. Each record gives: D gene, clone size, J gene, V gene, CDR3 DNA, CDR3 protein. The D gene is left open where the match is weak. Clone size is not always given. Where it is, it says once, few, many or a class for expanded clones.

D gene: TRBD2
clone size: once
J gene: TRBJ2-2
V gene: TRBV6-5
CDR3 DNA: TGTGCCAGCAGTTACTCGATTCCGCGGGAGACTGTAGGCCTCGGGGAGCTGTTTTTT
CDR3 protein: CASSYSIPRETVGLGELFF

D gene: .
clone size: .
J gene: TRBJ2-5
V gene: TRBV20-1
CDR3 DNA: TGCAGTGCTAGTGGGGCTAGCGAGACCACTGGGGAGACCCAGTACTTC
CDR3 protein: CSASGASETTGETQYF

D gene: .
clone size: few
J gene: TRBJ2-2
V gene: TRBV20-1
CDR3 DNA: TGCAGTGCTAAGAGTGCAGGCTTGAACACCGGGGAGCTGTTTTTT
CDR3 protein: CSAKSAGLNTGELFF

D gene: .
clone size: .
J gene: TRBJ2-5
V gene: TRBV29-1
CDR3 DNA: TGCAGCCTTAGGACCCAAGAGACCCAGTACTTC
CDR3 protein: CSLRTQETQYF

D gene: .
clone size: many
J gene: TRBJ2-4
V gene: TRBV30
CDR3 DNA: TGTGCCTGCACAGGGGGGGTAGCCAAAAACATTCAGTACTTC
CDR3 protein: CACTGGVAKNIQYF

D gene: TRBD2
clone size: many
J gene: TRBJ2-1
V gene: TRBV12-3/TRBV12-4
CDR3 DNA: TGTGCCAGCAGACCCCTAGCGGGTTACTACAATGAGCAGTTCTTC
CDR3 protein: CASRPLAGYYNEQFF

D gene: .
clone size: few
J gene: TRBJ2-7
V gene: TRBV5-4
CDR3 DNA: TGTGCCAGCAGCCCCGGTGAGAGCGGAGCCTACGAGCAGTACTTC
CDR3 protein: CASSPGESGAYEQYF

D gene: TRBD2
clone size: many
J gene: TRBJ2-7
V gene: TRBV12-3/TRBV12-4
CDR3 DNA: TGTGCCAGCAGGACTCTAGCGGGGGGCTACGAGCAGTACTTC
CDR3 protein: CASRTLAGGYEQYF

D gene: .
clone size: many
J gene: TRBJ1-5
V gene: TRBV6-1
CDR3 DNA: TGTGCCAGCAGTGAAAGCTGGGGGGATGGCAATCAGCCCCAGCATTTT
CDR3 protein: CASSESWGDGNQPQHF

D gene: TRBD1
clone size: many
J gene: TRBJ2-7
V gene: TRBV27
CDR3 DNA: TGTGCCAGCAGTTCGCCGGGACAGGGGCGCTACGAGCAGTACTTC
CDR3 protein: CASSSPGQGRYEQYF

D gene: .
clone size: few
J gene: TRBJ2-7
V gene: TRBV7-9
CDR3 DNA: TGTGCCAGCAGCTTACAAGAGGGCTTGGGGCAGTACTTC
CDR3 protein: CASSLQEGLGQYF

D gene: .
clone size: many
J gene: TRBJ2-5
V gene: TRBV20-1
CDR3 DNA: TGCAGTGCTAGCCCCCGTCGGGGAACGGGAGAGACCCAGTACTTC
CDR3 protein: CSASPRRGTGETQYF

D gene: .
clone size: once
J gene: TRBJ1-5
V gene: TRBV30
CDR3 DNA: TGTGCCTGGAGACAGGGCGAGGGTCAGCCCCAGCATTTT
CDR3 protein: CAWRQGEGQPQHF

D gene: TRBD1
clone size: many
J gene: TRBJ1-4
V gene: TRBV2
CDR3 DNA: TGTGCCGGAGGAGGGACAGGGAATGAAAAACTGTTTTTT
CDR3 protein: CAGGGTGNEKLFF

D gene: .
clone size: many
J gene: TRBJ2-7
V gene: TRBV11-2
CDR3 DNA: TGTGCCAGCAGCTTATCCGGGACCTTTTATCGCGACGAGCAGTACTTC
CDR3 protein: CASSLSGTFYRDEQYF

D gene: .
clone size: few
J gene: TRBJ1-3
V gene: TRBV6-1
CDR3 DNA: TGTGCCAGCAGTGCAGGGTATAGCACCATATATTTT
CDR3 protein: CASSAGYSTIYF

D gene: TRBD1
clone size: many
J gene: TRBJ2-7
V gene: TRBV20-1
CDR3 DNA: TGCAGTGCCAGACAGGGAATGAGCGAGCAGTACTTC
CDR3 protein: CSARQGMSEQYF

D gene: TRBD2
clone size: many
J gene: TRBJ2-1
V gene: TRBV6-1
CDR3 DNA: TGTGCCAGCAGCCAGGGCGGGGGGTTAAATGAGCAGTTCTTC
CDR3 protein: CASSQGGGLNEQFF

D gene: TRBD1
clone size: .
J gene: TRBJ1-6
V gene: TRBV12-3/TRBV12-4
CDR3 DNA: TGTGCCAGCAGGCTCAAGGGACAGGTGTATAATTCACCCCTCCACTTT
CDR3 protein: CASRLKGQVYNSPLHF

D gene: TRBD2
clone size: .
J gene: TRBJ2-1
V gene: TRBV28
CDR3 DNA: TGTGCCAGCAGTTTAGTCGACTGGGGACTAGCGGGAGGAGGTGAGCAGTTCTTC
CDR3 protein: CASSLVDWGLAGGGEQFF